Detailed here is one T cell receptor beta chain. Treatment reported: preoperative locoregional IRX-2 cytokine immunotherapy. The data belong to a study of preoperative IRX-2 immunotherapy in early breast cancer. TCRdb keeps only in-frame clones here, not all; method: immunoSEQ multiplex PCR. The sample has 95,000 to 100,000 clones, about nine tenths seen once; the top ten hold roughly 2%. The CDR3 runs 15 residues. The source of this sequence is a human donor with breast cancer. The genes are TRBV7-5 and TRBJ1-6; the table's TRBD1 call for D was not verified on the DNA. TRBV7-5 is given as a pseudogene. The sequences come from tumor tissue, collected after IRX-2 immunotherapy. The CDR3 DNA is TGTGCCAGCAGCGCGTCCGGGACAGGGGCTTCACCCCTCCACTTT. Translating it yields CASSASGTGASPLHF.